The 5 T cell receptor beta chains listed next were all sequenced from one sample in a study of shared clonotypes between healthy human individuals. Produced via immunoSEQ multiplex PCR; TCRdb's table is partial and in-frame only. The data contain 2 million to 2.5 million clones, approximately 90% of them singletons. Specimen: naive CD4+ T cells from PBMCs. Subset: CD45RA+ positively selected. These receptors came from a man aged 18 to 30 in good health. Some clones in this sample may be carry-over from other donors' samples.

Concerning this clone itself: Because the CDR3's place on the DNA is in doubt, the DNA is left out and the CDR3 is given as listed by TCRdb. The chain employs TRBV29-1 and TRBJ2-7; the table names TRBD1, a call not compared with the DNA. From germline, CDR1 is SQVTM and CDR2 ANQGSEA. 13 amino acids form the CDR3, both terminal residues included. The chain's CDR3 is CSVGTGSLYERYF.

The V call is TRBV6-1, the J call TRBJ1-3, with a possible D match to TRBD1 (5 bases). The CDR3 runs to 13 residues. In germline, CDR1 is MNHNS, CDR2 SASEGT. V was cut by 5 bases and J by 4 bases, with 9 bases left in between. The CDR3 DNA is TGTGCCAGCAGTTCAGGGATCGGAAACACCATATATTTT. Its protein product is CASSSGIGNTIYF.

This chain links TRBV5-1 with TRBJ2-1, with TRBD2 matching over 9 bases. The CDR3 has 16 residues. The V segment lost 4 bases and the J segment 2 bases; nucleotides outside the gene matches: 7. Germline V gives CDR1 SGHRS, CDR2 YFSETQ. CDR3 residues: CASSPMTSGAYNEQFF. The CDR3 DNA reads as TGCGCCAGCAGCCCGATGACTAGCGGAGCCTACAATGAGCAGTTCTTC. Based on the CDR3 plus reference TRBV5-1 and TRBJ2-1, the full variable domain is KAGVTQTPRYLIKTRGQQVTLSCSPISGHRSVSWYQQTPGQGLQFLFEYFSETQRNKGNFPGRFSGRQFSNSRSEMNVSTLELGDSALYLCASSPMTSGAYNEQFFGPGTRLTVL.

V usage is TRBV7-8 and J usage is TRBJ2-5; tentatively, D is TRBD2 (6 bases). The CDR3 runs 14 residues. V was pared by 4 bases and J by 1 base, with 10 bases between. From germline, CDR1 is SGHVS and CDR2 FQNEAQ. The CDR3 reads CASSSNSGQETQYF. As DNA, the CDR3 is TGTGCCAGCAGCTCTAATAGCGGCCAAGAGACCCAGTACTTC.

The rearrangement joins TRBV28 to TRBJ1-2, with D perhaps matching TRBD1 (5 bases). The CDR3 runs to 15 residues. Germline CDR1 is MDHEN and CDR2 is SYDVKM. The V end lost 6 bases, the J end lost 3 bases, and 17 bases lay between the germline ends. The CDR3 coding sequence is TGTGCCAGCAGCCCCATTGGGGGTCAGTACTATGGCTACACCTTC. Amino acid sequence: CASSPIGGQYYGYTF.